The T cell receptor (beta chain) described here comes from a study of type 1 and type 2 diabetes patients. The wider study: Donors were type 1 diabetes, type 2 diabetes, or nondiabetic controls.

The PCR template was genomic DNA. Multiplex PCR with 30 forward and 13 reverse primers amplified the TCR beta CDR3. TCRdb passed the multiplex PCR reads through MiXCR, listing each CDR3 protein once. This sample has more than 250,000 distinct CDR3 sequences, with roughly 48% found just once. The V gene's germline CDR1 is SGHTA and CDR2 FQGNSA. This CDR3 has 13 amino acids. Regarding this clonotype: At one of its ends the junction is not consistent with the germline gene, which may arise from a read error.

The receptor was derived from a man aged 18-30 years with type 2 diabetes. The V and J genes are TRBV7-2 and TRBJ1-1; no firm D call. Sequences were obtained from peripheral blood mononuclear cells (PBMCs). Here the CDR3 DNA reads TGTGCCAGCAGCTTTGATCGGAACACTGAAGCTCTCTTT. Translation gives CASSFDRNTEALF.